This record covers a single T cell receptor (beta chain). The deep-level immunoSEQ assay was used. TCRdb keeps only in-frame clones here, not all; method: immunoSEQ multiplex PCR. The sample holds 1.5 million to 1.9 million clones; around 98% are singletons and the top ten take less than 0.55%. Germline assignment: CDR1 SGDLS and CDR2 YYNGEE. The CDR3 spans 15 residues. V trimming: 2 bases; J trimming: 0 bases; junction bases outside the gene matches: 2. This record belongs to a study of shared clonotypes between healthy human individuals. Sample: naive CD4+ T cells sorted from blood. Subset defined: CD45RA+ positively selected. The source is a man aged 30 to 39 in good health. J is TRBJ2-3 and V is TRBV9; TRBD2 matches 8 bases. CDR3 DNA: TGTGCCAGCAGCGTCGGCGGGAGGAGCACAGATACGCAGTATTTT. This translates into CASSVGGRSTDTQYF.